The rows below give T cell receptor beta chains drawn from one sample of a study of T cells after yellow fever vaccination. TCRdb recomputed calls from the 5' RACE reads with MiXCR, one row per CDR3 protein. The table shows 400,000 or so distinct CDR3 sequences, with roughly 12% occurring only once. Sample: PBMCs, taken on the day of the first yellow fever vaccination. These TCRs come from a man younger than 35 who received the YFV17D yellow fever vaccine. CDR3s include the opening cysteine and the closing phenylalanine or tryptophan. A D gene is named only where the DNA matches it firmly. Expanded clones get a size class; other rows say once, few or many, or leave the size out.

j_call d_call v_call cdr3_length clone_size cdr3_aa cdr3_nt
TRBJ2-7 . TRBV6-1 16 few CASCRPTGSYSYEQYF TGTGCCAGCTGCCGACCCACAGGGAGCTACTCCTACGAGCAGTACTTC
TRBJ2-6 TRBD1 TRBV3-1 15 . CASSPGQPGANVLTF TGTGCCAGCAGCCCGGGACAGCCTGGGGCCAACGTCCTGACTTTC
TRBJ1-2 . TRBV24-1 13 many CATSDPGPPSYTF TGTGCCACCAGTGACCCCGGCCCACCCAGCTACACCTTC
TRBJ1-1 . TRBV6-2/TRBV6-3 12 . CASSYYSTEAFF TGTGCCAGCAGTTACTATTCGACAGAAGCTTTCTTT
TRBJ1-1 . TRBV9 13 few CASSVAGNTEAFF TGTGCCAGCAGCGTAGCGGGGAACACTGAAGCTTTCTTT
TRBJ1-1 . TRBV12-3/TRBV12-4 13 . CASSPLSNTEAFF TGTGCCAGCAGTCCCCTGTCTAACACTGAAGCTTTCTTT
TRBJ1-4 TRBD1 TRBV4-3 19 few CASSQTGTGGRFANEKLFF TGCGCCAGCAGCCAGACCGGGACAGGGGGACGGTTCGCTAATGAAAAACTGTTTTTT
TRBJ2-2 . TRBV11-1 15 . CASSLRGAGTGELFF TGTGCCAGCAGCTTAAGAGGGGCCGGTACCGGGGAGCTGTTTTTT
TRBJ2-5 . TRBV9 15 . CASSVGGAAQETQYF TGTGCCAGCAGCGTGGGGGGAGCGGCTCAAGAGACCCAGTACTTC
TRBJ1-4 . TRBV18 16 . CASSPGMGTLNEKLFF TGTGCCAGCTCACCGGGGATGGGGACTCTAAATGAAAAACTGTTTTTT
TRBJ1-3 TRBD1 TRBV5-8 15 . CASSLTGVSGNTIYF TGTGCCAGCAGCCTTACAGGGGTCTCTGGAAACACCATATATTTT
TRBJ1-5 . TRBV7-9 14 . CASSFGGASPPQHF TGTGCCAGCAGCTTTGGGGGGGCTTCGCCGCCCCAGCATTTT
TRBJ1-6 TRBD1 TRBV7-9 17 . CASSSDRGSSYNSPLHF TGTGCCAGCAGCTCCGACAGGGGGAGCTCCTATAATTCACCCCTCCACTTT
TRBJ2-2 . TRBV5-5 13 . CARSFGLTGELFF TGTGCCAGGAGCTTTGGGCTCACCGGGGAGCTGTTTTTT
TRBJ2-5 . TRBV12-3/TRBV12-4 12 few CASTRARGTQYF TGTGCCAGCACCCGAGCCAGAGGGACCCAGTACTTC
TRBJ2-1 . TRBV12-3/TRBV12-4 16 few CASSLGGRDPYNEQFF TGTGCCAGCAGTTTAGGGGGCAGGGACCCGTACAATGAGCAGTTCTTC
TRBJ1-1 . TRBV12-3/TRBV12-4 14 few CASTEGQMNTEAFF TGTGCCAGCACCGAGGGGCAGATGAACACTGAAGCTTTCTTT
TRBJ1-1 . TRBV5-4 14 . CASSIRQVHTEAFF TGTGCCAGCAGCATCCGACAGGTACACACTGAAGCTTTCTTT
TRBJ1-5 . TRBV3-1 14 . CASSLQGTNQPQLF TGTGCCAGCAGCCTCCAGGGGACCAATCAGCCCCAGCTTTTT
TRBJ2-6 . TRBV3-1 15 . CASSLGGDGANVLTF TGTGCCAGCAGTCTTGGGGGTGACGGGGCCAACGTCCTGACTTTC
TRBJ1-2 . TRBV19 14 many CASNPGERNYGYTF TGTGCCAGTAACCCAGGTGAGAGGAACTATGGCTACACCTTC
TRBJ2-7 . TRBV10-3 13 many CAISDEGGYEQYF TGTGCCATCAGTGACGAGGGGGGCTACGAGCAGTACTTC
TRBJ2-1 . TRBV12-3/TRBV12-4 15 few CASSRTGTSTIEQFF TGTGCCAGCAGTCGAACAGGGACCTCTACAATTGAGCAGTTCTTC